This TCR beta chain was captured in a study of T cells in Graves' hyperthyroidism and ophthalmopathy. V shed 5 bases and J shed 2 bases, with 11 bases lying between them. CDR1 is SGHTA and CDR2 is FQGTGA in the germline V gene. The CDR3 contains 14 residues. This clonotype was picked up a small number of times. The TCR beta CDR3 regions underwent amplification using RNA transcripts as the source. First-round RT-PCR of the TCR CDR3 relied on the HTBI primer set. TCRdb re-analysed the multiplex PCR reads in MiXCR, keeping a single row per CDR3 protein. The table includes about 640,000 distinct CDR3 sequences, about 20% detected once. The study included ophthalmopathy patients with Clinical Activity Score at least 3, NOSPECS grade at least 4 and duration under 3 months. Diagnoses used clinical symptoms, serum thyroxine and TRAb, thyroid ultrasound and orbital computed tomography.

Sequencing input: blood. The TCR sequence derives from a man between 25 and 39 years old with Graves' ophthalmopathy. V and J are TRBV7-3 and TRBJ2-3; D remains unclear. CDR3 in amino acids: CASSPFGSTDTQYF. CDR3 nucleotides: TGTGCCAGCAGCCCCTTCGGGTCCACAGATACGCAGTATTTT.